One sample yielded the 15 T cell receptor beta chains listed below, sequenced in a study of blood T cell repertoires in COVID-19. Clones were read by immunoSEQ multiplex PCR, and TCRdb kept only the in-frame ones, dropping some. The sample records 110,000 to 150,000 clones, approximately 85% being singletons. Source material: peripheral blood. The source of these receptors is a man over 45 with acute or convalescent COVID-19.

The chain employs TRBV5-1 and TRBJ1-1; maybe TRBD1 (6 bases). CDR1 and CDR2 (germline): SGHRS, YFSETQ. This CDR3 comprises 14 residues. Trimming removed 5 bases at V and 1 base at J, with 12 bases between. CDR3 DNA: TGCGCCAGCAGACCACAACAGGGGAACACTGAAGCTTTCTTT. Amino acids: CASRPQQGNTEAFF.

V usage is TRBV27 and J usage is TRBJ2-5; TRBD1 agrees at 7 bases. Germline-derived CDR1 and CDR2 are MNHEY and SMNVEV (reference sequence). The ends lost 3 bases at V and 7 bases at J; junction bases unmatched: 8. CDR3 length: 14 residues. The CDR3 protein is CASSFGQGVVTQYF. For the CDR3, the DNA is TGTGCCAGCAGTTTCGGCCAGGGGGTTGTGACCCAGTACTTC.

J is TRBJ2-7 and V is TRBV7-8; no definite D call. Trimming shortened V by 1 base and J by 2 bases, and 9 bases separated the two germline ends. Germline assignment: CDR1 SGHVS and CDR2 FQNEAQ. CDR3 length: 14 amino acids. The CDR3 sequence is CASSLVTVAYEQYF. CDR3 sequence (DNA): TGTGCCAGCAGCTTAGTTACGGTCGCCTACGAGCAGTACTTC.

The rearrangement links TRBV14 to TRBJ1-4, with TRBD1 identical over 10 bases. Looked up from germline, CDR1 is SGHDN and CDR2 is FVKESK. This CDR3 contains 15 residues. V shed 3 bases, J shed 10 bases, and the junction held 8 bases outside the gene matches. CDR3 nucleotides: TGTGCCAGCAGCCAGAGGGACAGGGGCGACGGAAAACTGTTTTTT. This sequence encodes CASSQRDRGDGKLFF.

This clone has only one observation. The CDR3 DNA follows: TGTGCCAGCAGTGGACTGGGGGGACAGGGAACAGATACGCAGTATTTT. It codes for CASSGLGGQGTDTQYF. The chain uses TRBV2 and TRBJ2-3; 9 bases agree with TRBD1. CDR3 length: 16 amino acids. The V and J ends lost 4 bases and 3 bases, in that order; junction bases with no gene match: 8. Germline V gene data show CDR1 as SNHLY and CDR2 as FYNNEI.

V gene TRBV27 combines with J gene TRBJ2-3, with TRBD2 matching 8 bases. Germline assignment: CDR1 MNHEY and CDR2 SMNVEV (reference sequence). The CDR3 has 14 amino acids. V lost 10 bases, J lost 2 bases, and 8 bases stayed unmatched. This CDR3 reads CATGGARPTDTQYF. The DNA of the CDR3 is TGTGCCACGGGGGGGGCCCGACCCACAGATACGCAGTATTTT.

The V and J genes are TRBV6-1 and TRBJ2-7; 13 bases match TRBD2. Germline V gene data show CDR1 as MNHNS and CDR2 as SASEGT. The CDR3 has 15 residues. Trimming cost V 1 base and J 3 bases; bases outside gene matches: 0. CDR3 nucleotides: TGTGCCAGCAGTGAAGGGACTAGCGGGAGCTACGAGCAGTACTTC. The encoded protein is CASSEGTSGSYEQYF.

The J gene is TRBJ2-2, the V gene TRBV5-1, with TRBD2 matching 14 bases. This CDR3 has 16 amino acids. After removal of 3 bases from V and 5 bases from J, the junction contained 3 bases not matched to a gene. Per germline, CDR1 SGHRS and CDR2 YFSETQ. The CDR3 region has the DNA TGCGCCAGCAGCTCGGGACTAGCGGGAGATACCGGGGAGCTGTTTTTT. Translated: CASSSGLAGDTGELFF.

This clone was recorded once. The chain recombines TRBV27 with TRBJ2-7; 8 bases fit TRBD1. The ends lost 2 bases at V and 3 bases at J; junction bases unmatched: 6. CDR1 and CDR2 (germline): MNHEY, SMNVEV (reference sequence). The CDR3 has 15 residues. CDR3 bases: TGTGCCAGCAGTTTACCGGACAGGGTTTTCTACGAGCAGTACTTC. Amino acids: CASSLPDRVFYEQYF.

The CDR3 region has the DNA TGTGCCAGCAGTCCGGACAGCGGCGGGAATGAGCAGTTCTTC. Protein product: CASSPDSGGNEQFF. The chain couples TRBV6-5 to TRBJ2-1; possible D gene TRBD1, 6 bases. V lost 5 bases and J 7 bases, leaving 15 bases between the germline ends. Germline loops: CDR1 MNHEY, CDR2 SVGAGI. The CDR3 covers 14 residues.

The chain has TRBV7-9 and TRBJ1-2, with 7 bases lining up with TRBD1. Germline CDR1 and CDR2: SEHNR and FQNEAQ (reference sequence). CDR3 length equals 13 residues. V lost 7 bases to trimming and J lost 5 bases; unmatched junction nucleotides: 7. In nucleotides, the CDR3 is TGTGCCAGCACCGGGACAGAAATTTATGGCTACACCTTC. This translates into CASTGTEIYGYTF.

This clone turned up a few times. This chain connects TRBV28 to TRBJ1-2; the match to TRBD1 covers 7 bases. The CDR3 runs to 15 residues. The J segment lost 6 bases and the V segment lost 5 bases, leaving 12 bases of the junction unmatched. Germline lookup yields CDR1 MDHEN and CDR2 SYDVKM. This chain's CDR3 is CASSLHLDRDDGYTF. CDR3 in DNA: TGTGCCAGCAGTCTCCACCTAGACAGGGATGATGGCTACACCTTC.

V usage is TRBV19 and J usage is TRBJ1-5; D perhaps matches TRBD1 (5 bases). Germline CDR1 LNHDA, CDR2 SQIVND (reference sequence). The CDR3 runs 20 residues. Trimming stripped 3 bases from V and 2 bases from J, with 26 bases between. The CDR3 DNA is TGTGCCAGTAGTATGCCCAATATATTGCGGGGGGGACCGGGCAATCAGCCCCAGCATTTT. Its protein is CASSMPNILRGGPGNQPQHF.

The DNA for the CDR3 is TGTGCCAGCAGCCCCCAGGGCCACAATGAGCAGTTCTTC. It translates to CASSPQGHNEQFF. The genes are TRBV6-5 and TRBJ2-1; D may be TRBD1 (5 bases). Per the germline V gene, CDR1 is MNHEY and CDR2 is SVGAGI. V was shortened by 6 bases and J by 5 bases, with 11 bases between the two germline ends. This CDR3 region has 13 residues.

The J gene is TRBJ2-7, the V gene TRBV6-1, with D tentatively TRBD1 (5 bases). CDR3 length equals 13 residues. Trimming took 1 base from V and 6 from J, leaving 10 bases between them. In germline, CDR1 is MNHNS, CDR2 SASEGT. CDR3 in amino acids: CASSEGPTGEQYF. The CDR3, as DNA: TGTGCCAGCAGTGAAGGGCCAACAGGCGAGCAGTACTTC.